The present TCR beta chain was sequenced within a study of T cell repertoires in cytomegalovirus infection. Looking at the study overall: Selection of CMV epitopes for the study included recently identified HLA-C-restricted and well-studied HLA-B-restricted ones. A matching HLA type, together with CMV infection, was signaled by public TCR beta signatures.

As to this clonotype: Its target is unknown.

MiXCR, run by TCRdb on the reads, gives a single entry per CDR3 protein. The sample has about 830,000 distinct CDR3 sequences; approximately 32% are singletons. Trimming removed 4 bases from V and 6 bases from J; junction bases left unmatched: 17. Germline CDR1 and CDR2: MDHEN and SYDVKM. The CDR3 is made up of 18 amino acids. The receptor was isolated from a human donor in good health (CMV status not recorded). Some clones in this sample may be carry-over from other donors' samples. The chain couples TRBV28 to TRBJ1-3, with TRBD1 identical over 8 bases. Specimen: cultured CD8+ T cells from PBMCs, collected from culture after CMV antigen stimulation. For the CDR3, the DNA is TGTGCCAGCAGTTCGGACGTCGTTAGGACAGGGCCTACAAACACCATATATTTT. This codes for CASSSDVVRTGPTNTIYF.